Sequencing of this T cell receptor (beta chain) was carried out in a study of T cells after yellow fever vaccination. This CDR3 spans 12 amino acids. Germline CDR1 SQVTM, CDR2 ANQGSEA. With 5 bases removed from V and 4 bases from J, the gap between germline ends came to 11 bases. This clonotype occurred many times. Conversion of TCR transcripts into cDNA relied on 5'RACE template switching, which added a universal primer site and UMIs. TCRdb analysed the 5' RACE reads with MiXCR anew, one entry per CDR3 protein. The sample records a few hundred thousand distinct CDR3 sequences, more than 3% being singletons.

Sequencing was performed on PBMCs, taken on the day of the yellow fever booster vaccination. The origin of this receptor is a young man who received the YFV17D yellow fever vaccine. J is TRBJ1-2 and V is TRBV29-1; D not certain. The CDR3 is CSVRPSSYGYTF. The CDR3 bases are TGCAGCGTTCGTCCCAGCAGCTATGGCTACACCTTC.